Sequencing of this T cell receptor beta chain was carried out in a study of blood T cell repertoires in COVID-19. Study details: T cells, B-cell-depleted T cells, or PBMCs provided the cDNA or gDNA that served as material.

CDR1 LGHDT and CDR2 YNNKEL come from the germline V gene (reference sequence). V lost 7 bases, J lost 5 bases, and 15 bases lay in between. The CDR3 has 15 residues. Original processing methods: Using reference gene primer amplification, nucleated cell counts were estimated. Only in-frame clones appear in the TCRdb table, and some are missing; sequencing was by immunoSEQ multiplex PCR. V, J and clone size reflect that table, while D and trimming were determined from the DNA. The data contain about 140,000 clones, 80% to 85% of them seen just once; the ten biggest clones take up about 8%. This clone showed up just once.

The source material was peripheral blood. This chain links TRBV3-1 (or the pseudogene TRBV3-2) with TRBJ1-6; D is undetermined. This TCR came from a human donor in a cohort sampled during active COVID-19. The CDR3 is CASNLKGGNNSPLHF. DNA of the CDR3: TGTGCCAGCAACCTTAAGGGAGGGAATAATTCACCCCTCCACTTT.